This entry lists 30 T cell receptor beta chains sequenced from one sample in a study of T-cell memory formation after mild COVID-19. TCRdb independently ran MiXCR on the 5' RACE reads; one entry per CDR3 protein. The repertoire holds 100,000 to 140,000 distinct CDR3 sequences, around 15% seen once, with about 39% in the top ten. The sequenced sample consisted of PBMCs or a T cell subset sorted from them (not recorded which). Receptor source: a man between 18 and 29 years old who had mild COVID-19 (a few samples of this study predate the infection). Cell type and time point are not known.

The genes are TRBV29-1 and TRBJ1-1; D is undetermined. The CDR3 totals 12 residues. The V end lost 4 bases, the J end lost 4 bases, and 10 bases lay between the germline ends. CDR1 and CDR2 (germline): SQVTM, ANQGSEA. The chain's CDR3 is CSVVGAVTEAFF. CDR3 coding DNA: TGCAGCGTTGTGGGAGCCGTCACTGAAGCTTTCTTT.

The V and J genes are TRBV5-1 and TRBJ2-5; TRBD1 agrees at 7 bases. Germline-derived CDR1 and CDR2 are SGHRS and YFSETQ. The length of the CDR3 is 17 residues. V dropped 4 bases and J dropped 3; count of bases not matched to a gene: 15. As DNA, the CDR3 is TGCGCCAGCAGCCCCATCCTAGGGCAACAGGGGAAAGAGACCCAGTACTTC. Translation: CASSPILGQQGKETQYF. The full variable domain, rest sourced from reference TRBV5-1 and TRBJ2-5, is KAGVTQTPRYLIKTRGQQVTLSCSPISGHRSVSWYQQTPGQGLQFLFEYFSETQRNKGNFPGRFSGRQFSNSRSEMNVSTLELGDSALYLCASSPILGQQGKETQYFGPGTRLLVL.

Only a few counts were recorded for this clonotype. V and J are TRBV5-1 and TRBJ1-4; unclear D gene. This CDR3 is built from 15 residues. The germline V and J ends were trimmed by 0 bases and 8 bases, with 14 bases remaining between them. Germline CDR1 and CDR2: SGHRS and YFSETQ. The DNA for the CDR3 is TGCGCCAGCAGCTTGGGCCGGGGAGCTCTGGAAAAACTGTTTTTT. This sequence encodes CASSLGRGALEKLFF. Drawing the rest from reference TRBV5-1 and TRBJ1-4, the complete variable domain is KAGVTQTPRYLIKTRGQQVTLSCSPISGHRSVSWYQQTPGQGLQFLFEYFSETQRNKGNFPGRFSGRQFSNSRSEMNVSTLELGDSALYLCASSLGRGALEKLFFGSGTQLSVL.

CDR3 nucleotide sequence: TGTGCCAGCAGCCAATTTGGGGAAAGCTCCTACAATGAGCAGTTCTTC. Its protein product is CASSQFGESSYNEQFF. This chain joins TRBV7-2 and TRBJ2-1; D remains unclear. CDR3 length: 16 residues. Germline assignment: CDR1 SGHTA and CDR2 FQGNSA. The V gene lost 5 bases and the J gene lost 0 bases, with 14 bases spanning the gap.

This clonotype was seen more than once but under ten times. The J gene is TRBJ2-5, the V gene TRBV5-1; 11 bases line up with TRBD1. The germline gives CDR1 SGHRS, CDR2 YFSETQ. The CDR3 spans 16 residues. V shed 0 bases, J shed 5 bases, and the junction held 6 bases outside the gene matches. The DNA for the CDR3 is TGCGCCAGCAGCTTGGTCGGACAGGGGGCGGAGGAGACCCAGTACTTC. Residues: CASSLVGQGAEETQYF.

The table lists this clonotype with a few counts. The rearrangement uses TRBV4-1 and TRBJ1-1; a possible D gene is TRBD1 (6 bases). This CDR3 region has 16 residues. The V and J ends lost 1 base and 4 bases respectively, with 16 bases between them. CDR1 MGHRA and CDR2 YSYEKL come from the germline V gene. The CDR3 reads CASSQGGLGLSTEAFF. The CDR3 DNA follows: TGCGCCAGCAGCCAAGGGGGGCTAGGGCTAAGCACTGAAGCTTTCTTT.

Only a few counts were recorded for this clonotype. The V gene is TRBV11-2, the J gene TRBJ2-2; D uncertain. The CDR3 runs 19 residues. The ends were cut back, 0 bases at V and 3 bases at J, with 20 bases in the middle. The V gene's germline CDR1 is SGHAT and CDR2 FQNNGV. CDR3 protein: CASSLDALGFLRDTGELFF. The CDR3 DNA sequence: TGTGCCAGCAGCTTAGATGCCCTGGGGTTCCTCCGGGACACCGGGGAGCTGTTTTTT. Supplemented by reference TRBV11-2 and TRBJ2-2, the full variable domain reads EAGVAQSPRYKIIEKRQSVAFWCNPISGHATLYWYQQILGQGPKLLIQFQNNGVVDDSQLPKDRFSAERLKGVDSTLKIQPAKLEDSAVYLCASSLDALGFLRDTGELFFGEGSRLTVL.

The table lists this clonotype with a few counts. The chain carries TRBV7-2 and TRBJ2-2; the match to TRBD1 covers 10 bases. CDR3 length: 15 residues. In germline, CDR1 is SGHTA, CDR2 FQGNSA. V lost 4 bases to trimming and J lost 4 bases; unmatched junction nucleotides: 3. CDR3: CASSSRDRGTGELFF. The CDR3 nucleotides are TGTGCCAGCAGCTCCCGGGACAGGGGCACCGGGGAGCTGTTTTTT.

The sample holds many counts of this clonotype. The chain combines TRBV4-2 with TRBJ2-7; D gene uncertain. Per the germline V gene, CDR1 is LGHNA and CDR2 is YNFKEQ. Trimming cost V 0 bases and J 4 bases, with 13 bases left between them. The CDR3 is 15 residues long. The CDR3 sequence is CASSQDGNGPYEQYV. CDR3 nucleotide sequence: TGTGCCAGCAGCCAAGATGGGAACGGGCCATACGAGCAGTACGTC.

This clonotype was recorded a few times. The rearrangement uses TRBV12-3 or TRBV12-4 and TRBJ1-2, with no clear D. V was shortened by 3 bases and J by 5 bases, with 10 bases between the two germline ends. The CDR3 is made up of 13 amino acids. The CDR3 sequence is CASSFGPTYGYTF. The DNA for the CDR3 is TGTGCCAGCAGTTTTGGGCCCACTTATGGCTACACCTTC.

This clonotype was seen more than once but under ten times. The chain combines TRBV20-1 with TRBJ2-7, with D possibly being TRBD1 or TRBD2 (5 bases each). V was trimmed by 6 bases and J by 1 base, leaving 16 bases between them. CDR1 and CDR2 from the germline V gene are DFQATT and SNEGSKA (reference sequence). This CDR3 is 14 amino acids long. The chain's CDR3 is CSARRDGFSYEQYV. CDR3 DNA sequence: TGCAGTGCGCGCCGGGACGGTTTTTCCTACGAGCAGTACGTC.

This clonotype was detected a few times. The rearrangement uses TRBV9 and TRBJ2-5; D unresolved. V was cut by 0 bases and J by 0 bases, with 12 bases left in between. The CDR3 totals 16 residues. Germline values: CDR1 SGDLS, CDR2 YYNGEE. The CDR3 sequence is CASSVGLGGDQETQYF. The CDR3 bases are TGTGCCAGCAGCGTAGGGCTAGGTGGAGACCAAGAGACCCAGTACTTC.

This clonotype was observed at least ten times. The chain has TRBV20-1 and TRBJ2-7; D is unclear. The V end lost 0 bases, the J end lost 3 bases, and 3 bases lay between the germline ends. Per germline, CDR1 DFQATT and CDR2 SNEGSKA (reference sequence). This CDR3 contains 11 residues. For the CDR3, the DNA is TGCAGTGCTAGAGATGACTACGAGCAGTACTTC. Protein product: CSARDDYEQYF.

The rearrangement joins TRBV4-1 to TRBJ2-5; the match to TRBD2 covers 12 bases. Unmatched junction bases numbered 7, after V lost 2 bases and J lost 0 bases. The length of the CDR3 is 18 residues. Germline V gene sequence: CDR1 MGHRA, CDR2 YSYEKL. The DNA for the CDR3 is TGCGCCAGCAGCCAATCTCCGGGACTAGCGGGCTACCAAGAGACCCAGTACTTC. It codes for CASSQSPGLAGYQETQYF.

The chain is built from TRBV12-5 and TRBJ1-3; the D is unclear. The CDR3 has 13 amino acids. The V gene lost 3 bases and the J gene lost 3 bases, with 6 bases spanning the gap. Germline V gene data show CDR1 as LGHNT and CDR2 as FRNRAP. The CDR3 DNA reads TGTGCTAGTGGTTTCCAAGGTGGAAACACCATATATTTT. Residues: CASGFQGGNTIYF. The variable domain in full, completed from reference TRBV12-5 and TRBJ1-3, reads DARVTQTPRHKVTEMGQEVTMRCQPILGHNTVFWYRQTMMQGLELLAYFRNRAPLDDSGMPKDRFSAEMPDATLATLKIQPSEPRDSAVYFCASGFQGGNTIYFGEGSWLTVV.

This chain joins TRBV6-2 or TRBV6-3 and TRBJ2-7, with TRBD2 matching over 9 bases. Per germline, CDR1 MNHEY and CDR2 SVGEGT. The J segment lost 5 bases and the V segment lost 5 bases, leaving 7 bases of the junction unmatched. This CDR3 has 14 residues. The CDR3 protein is CASSQSGGINEQYV. The CDR3, as DNA: TGTGCCAGCAGTCAAAGCGGGGGGATCAACGAGCAGTACGTC.

J is TRBJ1-2 and V is TRBV29-1, with D hard to call. The CDR3 is 12 residues long. V was pared by 3 bases and J by 0 bases, with 5 bases between. Germline CDR1 SQVTM, CDR2 ANQGSEA. The CDR3 protein is CSVEASNYGYTF. The DNA for the CDR3 is TGCAGCGTTGAGGCATCTAACTATGGCTACACCTTC.

This clonotype was counted only a few times. The rearrangement links TRBV6-1 to TRBJ1-3, with D unresolved. CDR1 and CDR2 from the germline V gene are MNHNS and SASEGT. This CDR3 is 15 amino acids long. V was cut by 0 bases and J by 0 bases, with 6 bases left in between. In DNA, the CDR3 is TGTGCCAGCAGTGAAGCCGCGTACTCTGGAAACACCATATATTTT. It specifies CASSEAAYSGNTIYF.

The chain uses TRBV10-3 and TRBJ1-5; D uncertain. This CDR3 comprises 13 residues. V lost 2 bases to trimming and J lost 4 bases, with 6 bases between them. Germline V lookup: CDR1 ENHRY, CDR2 SYGVKD. CDR3 amino acids: CAISEHSNQPQHF. The CDR3 bases are TGTGCCATCAGTGAGCATTCGAATCAGCCCCAGCATTTT.

In regard to this clonotype: Compared with germline, one end of the junction differs, possibly owing to a read error. The genes are TRBV7-2 and TRBJ1-4, with 8 bases matching TRBD1. The CDR3 sequence is 13 residues long. CDR1 and CDR2 (germline): SGHTA, FQGNSA. The CDR3 spells CSSSLGQGEKLFF. CDR3 DNA sequence: TGTTCCAGCAGCTTAGGACAGGGTGAAAAACTGTTTTTT.

The sample holds a few counts of this clonotype. The chain joins TRBV4-2 to TRBJ2-7; a possible D gene is TRBD1 (5 bases). The CDR3 sequence is 13 residues long. V lost 0 bases and J 7 bases, leaving 10 bases between the germline ends. In germline, CDR1 is LGHNA, CDR2 YNFKEQ. CDR3 amino acids: CASSQEWGWEQYV. The CDR3 region has the DNA TGTGCCAGCAGCCAAGAGTGGGGCTGGGAGCAGTACGTC.

This clonotype was counted many times. The V call is TRBV29-1, the J call TRBJ2-2; no reliable D call. Germline V gene sequence: CDR1 SQVTM, CDR2 ANQGSEA. CDR3 length equals 12 residues. V was cut by 4 bases and J by 0 bases, with 3 bases left in between. CDR3 DNA sequence: TGCAGCGTTGCTGCGAACACCGGGGAGCTGTTTTTT. Its protein product is CSVAANTGELFF.

This chain joins TRBV7-9 and TRBJ1-3; D gene uncertain. The V end was cut by 3 bases, the J end by 1 base, with 7 bases between. There are 14 residues in the CDR3. Germline lookup yields CDR1 SEHNR and CDR2 FQNEAQ (reference sequence). This CDR3 is CASSFWRSGNTIYF. DNA for the CDR3: TGTGCCAGCAGCTTCTGGAGGTCTGGAAACACCATATATTTT.

The J gene is TRBJ2-7, the V gene TRBV18; tentatively, D is TRBD2 (5 bases). The germline V and J ends were trimmed by 0 bases and 4 bases, with 7 bases remaining between them. Germline CDR1 reads KGHSH; CDR2 reads LQKENI. This CDR3 spans 13 amino acids. The CDR3 DNA reads as TGTGCCAGCTCACCACCGTCGGGGTACGAGCAGTACTTC. It is translated as CASSPPSGYEQYF.

This clonotype was recorded a few times. The chain is built from TRBV4-1 and TRBJ2-2, with 7 bases fitting TRBD2. This CDR3 has 16 residues. Germline-derived CDR1 and CDR2 are MGHRA and YSYEKL. V was pared by 4 bases and J by 3 bases, with 8 bases of the junction left unmatched. For the CDR3, the DNA is TGCGCCAGCAGCCTCGGCTGGGGGGGGGACACCGGGGAGCTGTTTTTT. Amino acid sequence: CASSLGWGGDTGELFF.

V gene TRBV18 combines with J gene TRBJ1-4; D gene unclear. Germline V gives CDR1 KGHSH, CDR2 LQKENI. CDR3 length equals 16 residues. V lost 6 bases and J 7 bases, leaving 21 bases between the germline ends. The CDR3 here is CASSSTTRLSGEKLFF. The CDR3 nucleotides are TGTGCCAGCTCCTCGACTACACGGCTCTCCGGTGAAAAACTGTTTTTT.

The rearrangement uses TRBV20-1 and TRBJ2-3; perhaps D is TRBD1 or TRBD2 (5 bases each). There are 17 residues in the CDR3. CDR1 is DFQATT, CDR2 SNEGSKA, per germline (reference sequence). V was pared by 1 base and J by 4 bases, with 21 bases between. The CDR3 sequence: CSARAMAGTRPPDTQYF. CDR3 sequence (DNA): TGCAGTGCTAGAGCAATGGCCGGGACCCGGCCTCCAGATACGCAGTATTTT.

V and J are TRBV5-1 and TRBJ2-5; 8 positions agree with TRBD1. The V and J ends lost 4 bases and 5 bases, in that order; junction bases with no gene match: 10. CDR1 is SGHRS, CDR2 YFSETQ, per germline. The CDR3 is 15 amino acids. The CDR3 region is CASSQPDRGSETQYF. CDR3 nucleotide sequence: TGCGCCAGCAGCCAGCCCGACAGGGGTTCGGAGACCCAGTACTTC.

This clonotype appeared a few times. The genes are TRBV6-5 and TRBJ2-5, with D possibly TRBD1 on 5 matching bases. Germline CDR1 is MNHEY and CDR2 is SVGAGI. The CDR3 is made up of 14 amino acids. The V gene lost 0 bases and the J gene lost 3 bases, with 8 bases spanning the gap. The CDR3 here is CASSYSSGKETQYF. The CDR3 bases are TGTGCCAGCAGTTACTCTTCAGGGAAAGAGACCCAGTACTTC.

This clonotype has only a few counts. The J gene is TRBJ2-3, the V gene TRBV10-3, with 10 bases aligning to TRBD1. CDR1 is ENHRY, CDR2 SYGVKD, per germline. There are 16 residues in the CDR3. J was trimmed by 6 bases and V by 2 bases; bases with no gene match: 8. DNA of the CDR3: TGTGCCATCAGTGAGACGAGGACAGGGGGAGCGGATACGCAGTATTTT. Protein sequence: CAISETRTGGADTQYF.